The rows below give T cell receptor beta chains drawn from one sample of a study of response to subunit inactivated influenza vaccine. TCRdb reprocessed the RT-PCR reads via MiXCR and lists one record per CDR3 protein. This repertoire shows roughly 620,000 distinct CDR3 sequences, 10% to 12% found once; its top ten account for 11%. The same data also contributed to another study, on T cells expressing NK-cell markers.

Sequenced material: PBMCs from blood, taken on the day of vaccination. All receptors derive from a middle-aged man who received an inactivated influenza vaccine. Both conserved end residues are part of each CDR3. The D gene is left open where the match is weak. Part of the rows lack a size; the others show once, few, many or a class for expanded clones.

clone size	V gene	D gene	J gene	CDR3 DNA	CDR3 protein
.	TRBV5-5	.	TRBJ1-5	TGTGCCAGCAGCATGACAGTTACCGGGGATCAGCCCCAGCATTTT	CASSMTVTGDQPQHF
many	TRBV5-1	.	TRBJ2-5	TGCGCCAGCAGCGCCCGACCCCAAGAGACCCAGTACTTC	CASSARPQETQYF
.	TRBV5-1	.	TRBJ2-1	TGCGCCAGCAGCCCGAGCCCCAACGGGGATGAGCAGTTCTTC	CASSPSPNGDEQFF
few	TRBV6-5	TRBD1	TRBJ1-1	TGTGCCAGCAGTTACCCGGGACAGATTAACACTGAAGCTTTCTTT	CASSYPGQINTEAFF
few	TRBV19	.	TRBJ1-5	TGTGCCACTAAGGGACCGGGGAAGAGCAATCAGCCCCAGCATTTT	CATKGPGKSNQPQHF
few	TRBV20-1	.	TRBJ2-1	TGCAGTGCAGGAGGGACGGACAGGAGGGGATACAATGAGCAGTTCTTC	CSAGGTDRRGYNEQFF
.	TRBV15	TRBD1	TRBJ1-5	TGTGCCACCAGCAGAGACTACAGGACAGGTCGTAATCAGCCCCAGCATTTT	CATSRDYRTGRNQPQHF
.	TRBV10-1	.	TRBJ2-2	TGCGCCAGCAGTGTCGGGTTCAACACCGGGGAGCTGTTTTTT	CASSVGFNTGELFF
.	TRBV6-5	.	TRBJ1-5	TGTGCCAGCAGTTACTCTTTTGGCCAGCCCCAGCATTTT	CASSYSFGQPQHF
.	TRBV12-3/TRBV12-4	TRBD1	TRBJ1-2	TGTGCCAGCAGTTCGGGACAGGATGGCTACACCTTC	CASSSGQDGYTF
.	TRBV10-3	TRBD2	TRBJ2-7	TGTGCCATCACCGGGACTAGCGGGAGCTACGAGCAGTACTTC	CAITGTSGSYEQYF
few	TRBV12-3/TRBV12-4	.	TRBJ2-3	TGTGCCAGCAGTTTAGGTCAATTGGTGGGTACGCAGTATTTT	CASSLGQLVGTQYF
few	TRBV29-1	.	TRBJ2-5	TGCAGCGTTGAAGCCGCCAGGGGCGCTTACCAAGAGACCCAGTACTTC	CSVEAARGAYQETQYF
.	TRBV5-5	TRBD1	TRBJ2-7	TGTGCCAGCAGTCCCGGGACAGCGTCCGGAGAGCAGTACTTC	CASSPGTASGEQYF
.	TRBV30	.	TRBJ2-4	TGTGCCTGGATAATGCCCCCCCGATGCCAGTACTTC	CAWIMPPRCQYF
few	TRBV14	TRBD2	TRBJ2-1	TGTGCCAGCAGACGTAGCGGGAGGAGCTCCTACAATGAGCAGTTCTTC	CASRRSGRSSYNEQFF
few	TRBV4-3	.	TRBJ1-4	TGCGCCAGCAGCCAAGGCCAGGGCCAGGTAAAACTGTTTTTT	CASSQGQGQVKLFF
.	TRBV12-3/TRBV12-4	.	TRBJ1-3	TGTGCCAGCAGTTTTGGGGCGACAGCTACTTCCTCTGGAAACACCATATATTTT	CASSFGATATSSGNTIYF
.	TRBV11-2	.	TRBJ2-4	TGTGCCAGCAGCCTCCGGGACAACGTGGCGCGTGACATTCAGTACTTC	CASSLRDNVARDIQYF
.	TRBV5-1	.	TRBJ2-2	TGCGCCAGCAGCTTTTGGGGGAGCGCGAACACCGGGGAGCTGTTTTTT	CASSFWGSANTGELFF
few	TRBV12-3/TRBV12-4	.	TRBJ1-2	TGTGCCAGCAGTACTAGTTACTTTGGCTACACCTTC	CASSTSYFGYTF
many	TRBV20-1	TRBD2	TRBJ2-3	TGCAGTGCTAGAGCGGAGCGGGGCCGCACAGATACGCAGTATTTT	CSARAERGRTDTQYF
.	TRBV5-5	.	TRBJ1-1	TGTGCCAGCAGCTATAGCCAGGGGCAGGGTGAAGCTTTCTTT	CASSYSQGQGEAFF
.	TRBV7-2	.	TRBJ2-2	TGTGCCAGCAGCCAGCGGGACAGGTTCGGGGAGCTGTTTTTT	CASSQRDRFGELFF
.	TRBV4-3	.	TRBJ1-4	TGCGCCAGCAGCCAAGACCCCGGACAAGCAACTAATGAAAAACTGTTTTTT	CASSQDPGQATNEKLFF
many	TRBV7-6	.	TRBJ1-1	TGTGCCAGCAGCTTAGCCCTTTGGAACACTGAAGCTTTCTTT	CASSLALWNTEAFF
few	TRBV5-4	TRBD1	TRBJ2-1	TGTGCCAGCAGCTTGTACGACAGGGCGGGCAATGAGCAGTTCTTC	CASSLYDRAGNEQFF
.	TRBV5-1	TRBD1	TRBJ2-7	TGCGCCAGCAGCCCCGGGACAGGGGGCAACGAGCAGTACTTC	CASSPGTGGNEQYF
.	TRBV4-3	.	TRBJ2-3	TGCGCCAGCAGCCAAGAGACTAGTCCGGTGGATACGCAGTATTTT	CASSQETSPVDTQYF
few	TRBV23-1	TRBD2	TRBJ2-7	TGCGCCAGCAGTCAATCCCGGGGGGGATTGAGAGAGCAGTACTTC	CASSQSRGGLREQYF
few	TRBV3-1	.	TRBJ2-7	TGTGCCAGCAGCCAAGATCTGTCGGGACCGTACGAGCAGTACTTC	CASSQDLSGPYEQYF
few	TRBV9	.	TRBJ2-3	TGTGCCAGCAACGGGGGGGACAGGGAATCAGATACGCAGTATTTT	CASNGGDRESDTQYF
.	TRBV2	TRBD1	TRBJ1-5	TGTGCCAGCAGCCCCGTGGGACAGTGGGGTCAGCCCCAGCATTTT	CASSPVGQWGQPQHF
many	TRBV7-2	TRBD2	TRBJ2-1	TGTGCCAGCAGCCCTGGACTAGCCCCAGGAGAGCAGTTCTTC	CASSPGLAPGEQFF
few	TRBV11-2	.	TRBJ2-1	TGTGCCAGCAGCTTAGATCTCAGCGGTGAGCAGTTCTTC	CASSLDLSGEQFF
few	TRBV9	.	TRBJ2-7	TGTGCCAGCAGCGTAGGACAGGTGGGTGGCGAGCAGTACTTC	CASSVGQVGGEQYF
.	TRBV29-1	.	TRBJ1-1	TGCAGCGTAAGGCAGACTGAAGCTTTCTTT	CSVRQTEAFF
few	TRBV28	.	TRBJ2-6	TGTGCCAGCGAGGGACTGACTATCTCTGGGGCCAACGTCCTGACTTTC	CASEGLTISGANVLTF
.	TRBV10-3	.	TRBJ2-7	TGTGCCATCAAGAACGGAGACCGCCAGTACGAGCAGTACTTC	CAIKNGDRQYEQYF
many	TRBV5-1	.	TRBJ2-1	TGCGCCAGCAGCTTAGACTGGAGGGGATACAATGAGCAGTTCTTC	CASSLDWRGYNEQFF
many	TRBV27	TRBD1	TRBJ2-5	TGTGCCAGCAGTCGGGACAGGGTAGACGAGACCCAGTACTTC	CASSRDRVDETQYF
.	TRBV7-9	TRBD1	TRBJ1-1	TGTGCCAGCAGCGTGCTGACAGGGGGTATGAACACTGAAGCTTTCTTT	CASSVLTGGMNTEAFF
few	TRBV11-2	.	TRBJ2-7	TGTGCCAGCAGCCGAGGCAGGGCCGCCTACGAGCAGTACTTC	CASSRGRAAYEQYF
few	TRBV9	TRBD2	TRBJ2-1	TGTGCCAGCAGCGGGGGACTAGCGCGGAGTTACAATGAGCAGTTCTTC	CASSGGLARSYNEQFF
many	TRBV3-1	TRBD2	TRBJ2-7	TGTGCCAGCAGCCAGAGCCTAGCGGGAGCTCGCGAGCAGTACTTC	CASSQSLAGAREQYF
.	TRBV12-3/TRBV12-4	TRBD2	TRBJ2-2	TGTGCCAGCAGGGTGACTAGCGGGGGGCCAGACACCGGGGAGCTGTTTTTT	CASRVTSGGPDTGELFF
many	TRBV5-1	.	TRBJ2-5	TGCGCCAGCAGCTTGGAGAGGGAGGAAGAGACCCAGTACTTC	CASSLEREEETQYF
.	TRBV10-3	.	TRBJ2-3	TGTGCCATCAGCCTAGGACAGCCGAGCACAGATACGCAGTATTTT	CAISLGQPSTDTQYF
few	TRBV4-1	TRBD2	TRBJ2-1	TGCGCCAGCAGCCAAGATCTACTAGCGGGGGGGCGGGAGCAGTTCTTC	CASSQDLLAGGREQFF
.	TRBV6-7	TRBD1	TRBJ2-7	TGTGCCAGCGGTTGCGCCCCGGACAGGGGGATTTGGGGGCAGTACTTC	CASGCAPDRGIWGQYF
few	TRBV28	TRBD2	TRBJ2-3	TGTGCCAGCAGTTTGATGGCTAGCGGGGGGACAGATACGCAGTATTTT	CASSLMASGGTDTQYF
.	TRBV4-1	.	TRBJ2-5	TGCGCCAGCAGCCGCAATTTTAGGGAGAAAGAGACCCAGTACTTC	CASSRNFREKETQYF
many	TRBV28	TRBD1	TRBJ2-7	TGTGCCAGCAGTTTCGACAGGGGTTACGAGCAGTACTTC	CASSFDRGYEQYF